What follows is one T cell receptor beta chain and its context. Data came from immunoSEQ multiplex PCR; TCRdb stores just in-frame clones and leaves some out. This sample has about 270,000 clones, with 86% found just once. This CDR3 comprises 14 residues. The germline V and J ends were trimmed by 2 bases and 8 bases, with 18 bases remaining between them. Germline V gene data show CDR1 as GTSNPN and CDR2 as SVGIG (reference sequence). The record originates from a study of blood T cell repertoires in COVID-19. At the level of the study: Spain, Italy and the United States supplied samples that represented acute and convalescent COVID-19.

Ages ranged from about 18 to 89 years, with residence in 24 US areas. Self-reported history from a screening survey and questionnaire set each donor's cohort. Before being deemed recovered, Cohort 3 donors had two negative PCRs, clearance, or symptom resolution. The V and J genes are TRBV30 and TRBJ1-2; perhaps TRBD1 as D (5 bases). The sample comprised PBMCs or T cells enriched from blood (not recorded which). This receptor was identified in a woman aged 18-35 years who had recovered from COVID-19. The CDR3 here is CAWSPGTIAGGYTF. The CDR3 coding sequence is TGTGCCTGGAGTCCAGGGACTATAGCCGGAGGCTACACCTTC.